The TCR beta chain described here comes from a study of T cell responses to AZD1222 COVID-19 vaccine. Findings of the study overall: Dominant at 160-218 and 743-854, vaccine-associated CD4 TCRs also spanned spike.

A word on this clone: Its antigen is not identified.

The length of the CDR3 is 13 residues. Per germline, CDR1 SGHTA and CDR2 FQGNSA. V lost 7 bases and J 7 bases, leaving 17 bases between the germline ends. TCRdb's table, derived via immunoSEQ multiplex PCR, lists solely in-frame clones and lacks some. The repertoire includes roughly 79,000 clones, around 73% of them detected once, and around 21% sits in the top ten. The receptor was isolated from an adult in good health. The chain is built from TRBV7-2 and TRBJ2-7; maybe TRBD2 (5 bases). The sequences come from peripheral blood, collected on day 0 of AZD1222 vaccination. CDR3 in amino acids: CASTYSPTGEQYF. CDR3 nucleotide sequence: TGTGCCAGCACGTACTCACCTACGGGGGAGCAGTACTTC.